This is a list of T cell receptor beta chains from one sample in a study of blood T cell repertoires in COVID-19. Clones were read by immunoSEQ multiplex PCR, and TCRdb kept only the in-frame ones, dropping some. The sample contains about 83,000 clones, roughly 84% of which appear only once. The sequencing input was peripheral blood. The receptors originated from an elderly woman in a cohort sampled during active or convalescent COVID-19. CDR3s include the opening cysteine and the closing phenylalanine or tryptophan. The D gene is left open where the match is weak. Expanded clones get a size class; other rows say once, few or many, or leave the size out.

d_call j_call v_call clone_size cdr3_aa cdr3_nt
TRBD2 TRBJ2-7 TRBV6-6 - CASSRTSGTSSYEQYF TGTGCCAGCAGCAGGACTAGCGGGACTAGCTCCTACGAGCAGTACTTC
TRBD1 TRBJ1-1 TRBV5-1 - CASSGRTGASEAFF TGCGCCAGCAGCGGCAGGACAGGGGCCTCTGAAGCTTTCTTT
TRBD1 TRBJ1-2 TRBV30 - CAWSLRGASGYGYTF TGTGCCTGGAGTCTCAGGGGGGCTTCCGGCTATGGCTACACCTTC
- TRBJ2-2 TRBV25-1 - CASSSRTIRNTGELFF TGTGCCAGCAGTTCCCGGACTATTCGGAACACCGGGGAGCTGTTTTTT
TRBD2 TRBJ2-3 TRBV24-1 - CATSDLTSGGVDTQYF TGTGCCACCAGTGACCTGACTAGCGGGGGCGTGGATACGCAGTATTTT
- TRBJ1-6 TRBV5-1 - CASSLEGARNSPLHF TGCGCCAGCAGCTTGGAAGGGGCGAGAAATTCACCCCTCCACTTT
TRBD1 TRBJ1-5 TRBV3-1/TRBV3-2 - CASSSDRFQPQHF TGTGCCAGCAGTTCGGACAGGTTTCAGCCCCAGCATTTT
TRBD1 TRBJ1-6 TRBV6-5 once CASSLSQGWASPLHF TGTGCCAGCAGTCTATCACAGGGGTGGGCTTCACCCCTCCACTTT
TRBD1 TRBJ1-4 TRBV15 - CATSGGSGGYEKLFF TGTGCCACCAGCGGCGGGTCAGGGGGCTATGAAAAACTGTTTTTT
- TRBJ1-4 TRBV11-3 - CASSRDFNEKLFF TGTGCCAGCAGCCGGGACTTTAATGAAAAACTGTTTTTT
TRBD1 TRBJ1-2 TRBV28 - CASSSDGDSHYGYTF TGTGCCAGCAGTTCTGACGGGGACAGCCACTATGGCTACACCTTC
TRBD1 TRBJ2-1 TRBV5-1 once CASSGLPGQSSYNEQFF TGCGCCAGCAGCGGACTTCCGGGACAGAGCTCCTACAATGAGCAGTTCTTC
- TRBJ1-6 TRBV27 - CASSLWGGAGMDSPLHF TGTGCCAGCAGTTTATGGGGTGGGGCAGGGATGGATTCACCCCTCCACTTT
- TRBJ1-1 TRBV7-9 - CASSPLGGGGTEAFF TGTGCCAGCAGCCCCTTGGGGGGCGGGGGCACTGAAGCTTTCTTT
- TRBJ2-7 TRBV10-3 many CAISARGSSYEQYF TGTGCCATCAGTGCTCGAGGCAGCTCCTACGAGCAGTACTTC
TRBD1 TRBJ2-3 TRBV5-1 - CASSIQGSTDTQYF TGCGCCAGCAGCATACAGGGGAGCACAGATACGCAGTATTTT
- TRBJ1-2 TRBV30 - CAWSSNRGVGGYTF TGTGCCTGGAGTTCCAATCGGGGAGTGGGTGGCTACACCTTC
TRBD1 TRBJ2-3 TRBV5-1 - CASSLAPRTGGTDTQYF TGCGCCAGCAGCTTGGCCCCGAGGACAGGCGGGACAGATACGCAGTATTTT
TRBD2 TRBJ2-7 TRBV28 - CASSFPSRGGVLYEQYF TGTGCCAGCAGTTTCCCGTCCCGGGGAGGGGTGCTCTACGAGCAGTACTTC
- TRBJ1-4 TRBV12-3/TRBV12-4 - CASGKFSEKLFF TGTGCCAGCGGCAAGTTCTCTGAAAAACTGTTTTTT
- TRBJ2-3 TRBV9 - CASSVATGLVDTDTQYF TGTGCCAGCAGCGTAGCTACGGGACTGGTTGACACAGATACGCAGTATTTT
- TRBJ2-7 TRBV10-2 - CASSELTSRSMAYEQYF TGCGCCAGCAGTGAGTTAACTAGTCGATCTATGGCCTACGAGCAGTACTTC
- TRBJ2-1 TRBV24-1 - CATSTGTYNEQFF TGTGCCACCTCAACAGGTACCTACAATGAGCAGTTCTTC
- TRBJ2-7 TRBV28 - CASSVTGPPYEQYF TGTGCCAGCAGTGTGACAGGTCCCCCCTACGAGCAGTACTTC
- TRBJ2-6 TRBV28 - CASTSGRPGANVLTF TGTGCCAGCACCAGCGGAAGGCCTGGGGCCAACGTCCTGACTTTC
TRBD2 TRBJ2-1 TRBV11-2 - CASINLKREGPVNEQFF TGTGCCAGCATCAACCTAAAGCGGGAGGGCCCTGTCAATGAGCAGTTCTTC
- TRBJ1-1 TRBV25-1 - CASSEGAVRNTEAFF TGTGCCAGCAGTGAAGGGGCGGTGAGGAACACTGAAGCTTTCTTT
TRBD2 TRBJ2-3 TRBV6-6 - CASSYSASGYTDTQYF TGTGCCAGCAGTTACTCGGCTAGCGGTTACACAGATACGCAGTATTTT
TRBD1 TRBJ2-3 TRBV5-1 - CASSPGQGGGTDTQYF TGCGCCAGCAGCCCGGGACAGGGAGGTGGAACAGATACGCAGTATTTT
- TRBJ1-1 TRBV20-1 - CSASSGNTEAFF TGCAGTGCTAGTTCAGGGAACACTGAAGCTTTCTTT
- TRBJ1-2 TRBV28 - CASSNPGELEGYGYTF TGTGCCAGCAGCAATCCGGGTGAACTCGAGGGCTATGGCTACACCTTC
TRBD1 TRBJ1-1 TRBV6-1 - CASSDGQGKNTEAFF TGTGCCAGCAGTGACGGACAGGGGAAGAACACTGAAGCTTTCTTT
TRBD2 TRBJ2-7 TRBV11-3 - CASSLGAGTSYEQYF TGTGCCAGCAGCTTAGGAGCGGGGACCTCCTACGAGCAGTACTTC
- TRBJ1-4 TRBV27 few CASSSSGGSNEKLFF TGTGCCAGCAGTTCCTCGGGGGGGTCTAATGAAAAACTGTTTTTT
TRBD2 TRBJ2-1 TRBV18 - CASSPTSGSNEQFF TGTGCCAGCTCCCCGACTAGCGGGAGTAATGAGCAGTTCTTC
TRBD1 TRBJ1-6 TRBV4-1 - CASSLQTGANYNSPLHF TGCGCCAGCAGCCTTCAGACAGGGGCAAACTATAATTCACCCCTCCACTTT
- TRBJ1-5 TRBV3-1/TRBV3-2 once CASSQQGSYQPQHF TGTGCCAGCAGCCAGCAGGGTAGTTATCAGCCCCAGCATTTT
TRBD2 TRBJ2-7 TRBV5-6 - CASSRLTSIPEQYF TGTGCCAGCAGCCGATTGACTAGCATACCTGAGCAGTACTTC
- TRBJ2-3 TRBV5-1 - CASGGGSTDTQYF TGCGCCAGCGGAGGCGGGAGCACAGATACGCAGTATTTT
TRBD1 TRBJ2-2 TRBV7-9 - CASSFGQGTVTGELFF TGTGCCAGCAGCTTCGGACAGGGGACGGTCACCGGGGAGCTGTTTTTT
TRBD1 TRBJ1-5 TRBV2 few CASSESTGGIQPQHF TGTGCCAGCAGTGAATCGACAGGGGGAATTCAGCCCCAGCATTTT
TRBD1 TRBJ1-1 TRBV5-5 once CASSAGQVGAFF TGTGCCAGCAGCGCGGGACAGGTCGGAGCTTTCTTT
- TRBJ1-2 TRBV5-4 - CASSFMDQGFGYTF TGTGCCAGCAGCTTCATGGATCAGGGGTTTGGCTACACCTTC
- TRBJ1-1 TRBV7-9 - CASSKPGLGKTEAFF TGTGCCAGCAGCAAACCGGGGTTAGGAAAAACTGAAGCTTTCTTT
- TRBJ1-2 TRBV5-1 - CASSNPGVNYGYTF TGCGCCAGCAGCAACCCCGGGGTCAACTATGGCTACACCTTC
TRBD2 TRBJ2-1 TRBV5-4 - CASSFPSGGYNEQFF TGTGCCAGCAGCTTCCCTAGCGGGGGATACAATGAGCAGTTCTTC
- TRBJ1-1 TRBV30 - CAWKQPRGLGNTEAFF TGTGCCTGGAAACAACCACGGGGGTTGGGTAACACTGAAGCTTTCTTT
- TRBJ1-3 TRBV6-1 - CASSEVGRGSGNTIYF TGTGCCAGCAGTGAAGTCGGCCGGGGTTCTGGAAACACCATATATTTT
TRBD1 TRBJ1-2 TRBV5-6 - CASQGTGFGYTF TGTGCCAGCCAAGGGACAGGGTTTGGCTACACCTTC
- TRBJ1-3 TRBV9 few CASSVGEGPYSGNTIYF TGTGCCAGCAGCGTAGGGGAGGGCCCATACTCTGGAAACACCATATATTTT
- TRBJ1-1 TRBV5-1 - CASSSTDGNTEAFF TGCGCCAGCAGCTCGACAGACGGGAACACTGAAGCTTTCTTT
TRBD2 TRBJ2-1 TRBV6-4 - CASSRAGGYNEQFF TGTGCCAGCAGTCGGGCGGGAGGTTACAATGAGCAGTTCTTC
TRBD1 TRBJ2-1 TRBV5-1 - CASSEGQSSYNEQFF TGCGCCAGCAGCGAGGGACAGAGCTCCTACAATGAGCAGTTCTTC
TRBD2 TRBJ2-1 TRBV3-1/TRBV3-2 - CASSPGLAGGNEQFF TGTGCCAGCAGCCCGGGACTAGCGGGGGGGAATGAGCAGTTCTTC